The 3 T cell receptor beta chains presented below share a single source sample, sequenced in a study of shared clonotypes between healthy human individuals. Using immunoSEQ multiplex PCR, the repertoire was profiled, and TCRdb retains in-frame clones only, with some absent. The sample yields hundreds of thousands of clones, over 60% seen once. Sequenced material: PBMCs. The source of these receptors is a woman aged 40-49 years in good health. Some clones in this sample may be carry-over from other donors' samples.

As regards this clone: A single base separates this from a much larger clone, so it may be a read error. This rearrangement joins TRBV19 to TRBJ2-1, with D possibly being TRBD2 (6 bases). The CDR3 contains 15 residues. The V gene's germline CDR1 is LNHDA and CDR2 SQIVND (reference sequence). The V end lost 3 bases, the J end lost 4 bases, and 13 bases lay between the germline ends. The CDR3 sequence: CASSISREWYNEQFF. CDR3 coding DNA: TGTGCCAGTAGTATTTCACGGGAGTGGTACAATGAGCAGTTCTTC. Full variable domain (missing parts from reference TRBV19 and TRBJ2-1): DGGITQSPKYLFRKEGQNVTLSCEQNLNHDAMYWYRQDPGQGLRLIYYSQIVNDFQKGDIAEGYSVSREKKESFPLTVTSAQKNPTAFYLCASSISREWYNEQFFGPGTRLTVL.

To note about this clone: It differs at one base from a far larger clone, so likely a read error. The chain couples TRBV29-1 to TRBJ2-1; no clear D. This CDR3 is 14 amino acids long. In germline, CDR1 is SQVTM, CDR2 ANQGSEA. The V end lost 2 bases, the J end lost 12 bases, and 20 bases lay between the germline ends. DNA for the CDR3: TGCAGCGTTGAATTCGTCTGGACCGCTGGTGGGCAGTTCTTC. Translated: CSVEFVWTAGGQFF.

The chain employs TRBV7-9 and TRBJ1-1; tentative D call: TRBD1 (6 bases). The germline V gene has CDR1 SEHNR and CDR2 FQNEAQ (reference sequence). The CDR3 is made up of 16 amino acids. The V and J ends lost 4 bases and 1 base respectively, with 16 bases between them. CDR3 bases: TGTGCCAGCAGCTCCCTCGAAGGGACACGGAACACTGAAGCTTTCTTT. Encoded protein: CASSSLEGTRNTEAFF.